This T cell receptor (beta chain) was identified in a study of identical twins. The CDR3 is 15 amino acids. The V and J ends lost 0 bases and 2 bases respectively, with 12 bases between them. The germline CDR1 and CDR2 sequences are SGHRS and YFSETQ. This clonotype was observed many times. TCRdb recomputed calls from the 5' RACE reads with MiXCR, one row per CDR3 protein. This table holds a few hundred thousand distinct CDR3 sequences, around 20% found once. Sequenced material: naive T cells sorted from blood. This sequence was found in a man over 45 in good health. This chain links TRBV5-1 with TRBJ2-7; D gene ambiguous. CDR3 in DNA: TGCGCCAGCAGCTTGGCGTGGGGTGCGCCCTACGAGCAGTACTTC. Translating it yields CASSLAWGAPYEQYF.